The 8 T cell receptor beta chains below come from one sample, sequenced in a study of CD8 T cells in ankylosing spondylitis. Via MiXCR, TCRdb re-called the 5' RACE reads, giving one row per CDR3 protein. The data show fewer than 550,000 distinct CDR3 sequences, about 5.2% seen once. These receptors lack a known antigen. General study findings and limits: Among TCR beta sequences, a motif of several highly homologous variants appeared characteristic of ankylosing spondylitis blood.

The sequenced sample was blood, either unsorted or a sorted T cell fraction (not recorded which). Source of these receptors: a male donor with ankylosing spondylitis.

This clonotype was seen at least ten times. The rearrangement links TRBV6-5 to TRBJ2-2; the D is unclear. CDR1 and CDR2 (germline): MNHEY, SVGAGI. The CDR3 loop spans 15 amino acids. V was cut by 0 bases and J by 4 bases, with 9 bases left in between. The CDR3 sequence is CASSYSVQATGELFF. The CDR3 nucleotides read TGTGCCAGCAGTTACTCGGTTCAGGCCACCGGGGAGCTGTTTTTT.

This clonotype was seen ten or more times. CDR3: CASSATGFGNTIYF. In DNA form, the CDR3 reads TGCGCCAGCAGCGCGACAGGGTTCGGAAACACCATATATTTT. The V and J genes are TRBV5-1 and TRBJ1-3, with 7 bases that match TRBD1. The junction had 5 bases not matched to a gene; V was cut back by 4 bases and J by 4 bases. CDR3 length: 14 residues. Germline V gene lookup returns CDR1 SGHRS and CDR2 YFSETQ.

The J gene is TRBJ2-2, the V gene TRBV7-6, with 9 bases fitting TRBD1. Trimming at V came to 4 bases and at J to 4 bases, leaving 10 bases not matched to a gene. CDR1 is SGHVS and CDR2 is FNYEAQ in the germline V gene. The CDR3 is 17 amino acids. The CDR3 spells CASSYEEGQGFTGELFF. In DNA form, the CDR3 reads TGTGCCAGCAGCTACGAGGAGGGACAGGGTTTCACCGGGGAGCTGTTTTTT.

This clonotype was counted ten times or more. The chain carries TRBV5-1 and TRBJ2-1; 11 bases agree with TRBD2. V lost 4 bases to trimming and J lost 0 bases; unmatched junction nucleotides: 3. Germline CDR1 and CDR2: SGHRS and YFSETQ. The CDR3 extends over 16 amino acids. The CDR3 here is CASSPGLAASYNEQFF. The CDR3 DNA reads TGCGCCAGCAGCCCGGGACTAGCGGCCTCCTACAATGAGCAGTTCTTC.

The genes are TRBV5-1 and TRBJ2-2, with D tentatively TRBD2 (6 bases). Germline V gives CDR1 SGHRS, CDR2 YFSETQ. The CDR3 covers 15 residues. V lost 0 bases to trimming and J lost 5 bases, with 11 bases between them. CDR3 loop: CASSLEEGYTGELFF. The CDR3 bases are TGCGCCAGCAGCTTGGAGGAGGGGTATACCGGGGAGCTGTTTTTT.

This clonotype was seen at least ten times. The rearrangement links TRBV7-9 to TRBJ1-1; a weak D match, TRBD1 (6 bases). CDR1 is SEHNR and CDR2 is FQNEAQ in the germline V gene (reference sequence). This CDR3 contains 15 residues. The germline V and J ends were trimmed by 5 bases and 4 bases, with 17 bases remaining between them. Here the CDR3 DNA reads TGTGCCAGCAGCAGACCACAGGGTGTGGGCACTGAAGCTTTCTTT. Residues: CASSRPQGVGTEAFF.

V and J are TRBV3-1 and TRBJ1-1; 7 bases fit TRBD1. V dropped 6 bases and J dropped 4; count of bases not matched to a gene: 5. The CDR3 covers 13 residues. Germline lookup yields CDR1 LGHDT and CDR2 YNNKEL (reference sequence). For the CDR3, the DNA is TGTGCCAGCAGTCGGGGACAGATCACTGAAGCTTTCTTT. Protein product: CASSRGQITEAFF.

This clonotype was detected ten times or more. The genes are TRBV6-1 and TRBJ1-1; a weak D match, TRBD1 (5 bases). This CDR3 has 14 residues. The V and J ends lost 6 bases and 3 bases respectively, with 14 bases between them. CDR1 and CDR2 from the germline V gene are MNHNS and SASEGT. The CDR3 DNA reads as TGTGCCAGCAGGAACAGGTTGAGGGACACTGAAGCTTTCTTT. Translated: CASRNRLRDTEAFF.